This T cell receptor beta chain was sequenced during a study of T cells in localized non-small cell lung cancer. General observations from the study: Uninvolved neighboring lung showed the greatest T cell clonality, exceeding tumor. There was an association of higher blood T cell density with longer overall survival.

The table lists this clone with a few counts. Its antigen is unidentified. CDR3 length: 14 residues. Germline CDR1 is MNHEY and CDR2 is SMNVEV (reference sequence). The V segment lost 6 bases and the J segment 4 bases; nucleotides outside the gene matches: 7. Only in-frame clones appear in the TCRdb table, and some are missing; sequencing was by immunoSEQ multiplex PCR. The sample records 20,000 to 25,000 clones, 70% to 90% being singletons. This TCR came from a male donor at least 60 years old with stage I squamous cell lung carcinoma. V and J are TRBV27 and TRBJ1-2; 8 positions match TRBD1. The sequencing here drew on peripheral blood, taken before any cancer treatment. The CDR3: CASSLDRGGYGYTF. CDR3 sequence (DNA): TGTGCCAGCAGCCTAGACAGGGGTGGCTATGGCTACACCTTC.